The present entry profiles one T cell receptor (beta chain) with its context. Its antigen remains unidentified. Trimming shortened V by 3 bases and J by 3 bases, and 12 bases separated the two germline ends. The CDR3 sequence is 15 residues long. Germline V CDR1 and CDR2: MNHNS, SASEGT. PCR used 60 Vbeta primers and 13 Jbeta primers. TCRdb keeps only in-frame clones here, not all; method: immunoSEQ multiplex PCR. The sample includes approximately 210,000 clones. The data stem from a study of cytomegalovirus exposure and HLA in healthy donors. Study-level findings and limits: The authors listed around 150 TCR beta chains as cytomegalovirus-associated. Later analysis suggested links between common viral pathogens and several top significant clusters.

The clonotype was recovered from a woman under 40 in good health and CMV-seropositive. The rearrangement joins TRBV6-1 to TRBJ2-1, with D hard to call. Sequencing used PBMCs. CDR3 loop: CASSDWQELYNEQFF. The CDR3 region has the DNA TGTGCCAGCAGTGACTGGCAGGAACTCTACAATGAGCAGTTCTTC.